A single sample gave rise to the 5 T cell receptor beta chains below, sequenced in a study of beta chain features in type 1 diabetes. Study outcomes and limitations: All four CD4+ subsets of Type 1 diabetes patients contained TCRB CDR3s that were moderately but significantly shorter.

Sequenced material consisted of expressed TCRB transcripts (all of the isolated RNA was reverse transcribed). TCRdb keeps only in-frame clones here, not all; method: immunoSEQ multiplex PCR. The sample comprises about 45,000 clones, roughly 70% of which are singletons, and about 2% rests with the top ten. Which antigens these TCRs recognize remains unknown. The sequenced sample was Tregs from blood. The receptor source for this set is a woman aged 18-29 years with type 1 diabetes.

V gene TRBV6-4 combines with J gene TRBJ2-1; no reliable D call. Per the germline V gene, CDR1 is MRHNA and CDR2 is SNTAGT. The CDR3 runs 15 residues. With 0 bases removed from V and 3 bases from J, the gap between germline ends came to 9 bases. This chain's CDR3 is CASSDSTAYYNEQFF. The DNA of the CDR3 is TGTGCCAGCAGTGACTCCACAGCCTACTACAATGAGCAGTTCTTC.

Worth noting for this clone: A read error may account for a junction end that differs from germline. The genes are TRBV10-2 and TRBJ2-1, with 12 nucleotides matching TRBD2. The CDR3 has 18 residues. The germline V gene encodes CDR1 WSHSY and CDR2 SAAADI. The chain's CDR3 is CASSERRLAGGLYDEQFF. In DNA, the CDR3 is TGCGCCAGCAGTGAGAGGCGGCTAGCGGGGGGGCTCTACGATGAGCAGTTCTTC.

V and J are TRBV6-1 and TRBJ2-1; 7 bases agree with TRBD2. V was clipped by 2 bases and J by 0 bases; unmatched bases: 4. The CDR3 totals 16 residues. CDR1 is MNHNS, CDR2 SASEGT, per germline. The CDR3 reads CASSELRETSYNEQFF. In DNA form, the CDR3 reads TGTGCCAGCAGTGAATTGCGGGAGACCTCCTACAATGAGCAGTTCTTC.

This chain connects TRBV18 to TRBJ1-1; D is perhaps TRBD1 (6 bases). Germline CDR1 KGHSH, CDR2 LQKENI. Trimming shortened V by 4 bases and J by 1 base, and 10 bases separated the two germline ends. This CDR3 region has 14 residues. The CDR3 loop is CASSRTGSNTEAFF. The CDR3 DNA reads TGTGCCAGCTCACGAACAGGGTCGAACACTGAAGCTTTCTTT.

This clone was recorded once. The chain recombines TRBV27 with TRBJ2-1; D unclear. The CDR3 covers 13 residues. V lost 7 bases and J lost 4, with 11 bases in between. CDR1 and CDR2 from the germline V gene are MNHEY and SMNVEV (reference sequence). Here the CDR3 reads CASTGRLYNEQFF. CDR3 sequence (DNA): TGTGCCAGCACTGGCAGACTGTACAATGAGCAGTTCTTC.